This T cell receptor beta chain was found in a study of identical twins (dated by TCRdb to the mid-2010s). General notes on the study: To test whether fetal clonotypes persist, this study deep-sequenced TCR alpha and beta repertoires from monozygotic twins, from unrelated adults of various ages, and from cord blood. To rule out contamination, replicate twin experiments were performed at different times with different library preparation protocols.

The receptor library was made with 5' RACE. Sequencing relied on an Illumina HiSeq 2000. A universal primer binding site was introduced by template switching, and a unique molecular identifier was present in the final cDNA, enabling accurate counting of TCR cDNA molecules. Specific primers in the conserved constant-segment region were used to synthesize first-strand cDNA for the TCR alpha and beta chains. To control for contamination, every cDNA library carried two barcodes: a SMART-Mk sample barcode plus Illumina barcodes. Two successive PCR steps introduced TruSeq adapter sequences along with Illumina sample barcodes. The Illumina HiSeq platform was used with custom primers to sequence TCR alpha and beta cDNA libraries. The authors processed their data as follows. MiGEC was used to process raw reads and extract unique molecular identifiers, and MiXCR was used to find CDR3 positions. Recombination models were inferred per individual with the repgenHMM and IGoR tools using an EM algorithm. The tcR package in R was used for shared clonotype analysis, with sharing normalized by the product of cloneset sizes. Out-of-frame nonproductive sequences were analyzed to study raw recombination free of thymic and clonal selection effects. TCRdb trimmed the raw reads at Q25, called clones with MiXCR and kept productive beta chains. Each record represents a unique CDR3 protein, reported with the most common genes and DNA among its rows. In this record, the V and J calls reflect TCRdb's handling and not the investigators' own analysis. A total of fewer than 450,000 distinct CDR3 sequences appear in this sample, roughly 10% of them only once. The ten largest clones add up to roughly 8.7% of the sample.

Including cysteine and phenylalanine, the CDR3 has 16 amino acids. Left in the record is the CDR3 DNA by itself, 48 bases read in frame from the first base. Every donor was a healthy Caucasian. Three unrelated non-twin adults were additionally sequenced: a male aged 18 to 30, a male aged 50 to 60 and a female aged 50 to 60. Miltenyi CD45RO+ enrichment and human naive T-cell isolation kits were used to isolate memory (CD45RO+) and naive T cells from PBMC. This clonotype has only a few counts. What this receptor recognizes is not known. No clone much larger than this one lies a single base away; base qualities are absent. What the authors observed across the whole study: Out-of-frame TCR alpha sharing in monozygotic twins was systematically underestimated by recombination models, whereas sharing between unrelated individuals was in agreement with the recombination models. Because the same donors could not be followed over many years, the conclusions relied on cross-sectional statistical analysis. Excess twin sharing in beta out-of-frame sequences was weaker because fewer shared sequences lowered the signal-to-noise ratio. Abundant cord blood beta clonotypes had fewer insertions, young adult naive repertoires showed a similar but weaker trend, and memory repertoires showed no such trend. Invariant T cells such as MAIT and iNKT could partly confound zero-insertion analyses, although diverse VJ usage argued against such confounding for most clonotypes. Out-of-frame TCR alpha sequences shared between twins showed an excess of low generation-probability sequences compared with coincidental sharing between unrelated individuals.

The sequenced sample was naive T cells sorted from blood. The meaning of the sample's cell subset or site label: cells isolated with a human naive T-cell isolation kit. The rearranged chain carries TRBV21-1 and TRBJ1-1; the D call TRBD1 from the table was never checked on the DNA. TRBV21-1 is described as a pseudogene. The sequence was collected from a woman aged 50 to 60 in good health. For the CDR3, the sequence is CASSEDRGRFNTEAFF. The DNA sequence is TGTGCCAGCAGCGAGGACAGGGGAAGGTTCAACACTGAAGCTTTCTTT.